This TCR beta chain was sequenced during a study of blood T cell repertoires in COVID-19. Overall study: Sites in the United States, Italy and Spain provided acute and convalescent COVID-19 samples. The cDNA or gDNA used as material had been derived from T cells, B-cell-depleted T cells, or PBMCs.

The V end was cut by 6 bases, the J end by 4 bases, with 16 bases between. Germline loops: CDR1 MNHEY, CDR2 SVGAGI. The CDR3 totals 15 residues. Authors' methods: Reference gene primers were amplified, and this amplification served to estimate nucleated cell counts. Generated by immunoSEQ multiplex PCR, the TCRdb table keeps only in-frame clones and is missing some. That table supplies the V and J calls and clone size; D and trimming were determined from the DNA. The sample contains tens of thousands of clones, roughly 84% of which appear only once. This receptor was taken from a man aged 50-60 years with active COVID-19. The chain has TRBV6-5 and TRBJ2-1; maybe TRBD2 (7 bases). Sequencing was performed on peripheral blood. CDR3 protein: CASRPLRGGYNEQFF. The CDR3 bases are TGTGCCAGCAGACCCCTAAGGGGGGGATACAATGAGCAGTTCTTC.